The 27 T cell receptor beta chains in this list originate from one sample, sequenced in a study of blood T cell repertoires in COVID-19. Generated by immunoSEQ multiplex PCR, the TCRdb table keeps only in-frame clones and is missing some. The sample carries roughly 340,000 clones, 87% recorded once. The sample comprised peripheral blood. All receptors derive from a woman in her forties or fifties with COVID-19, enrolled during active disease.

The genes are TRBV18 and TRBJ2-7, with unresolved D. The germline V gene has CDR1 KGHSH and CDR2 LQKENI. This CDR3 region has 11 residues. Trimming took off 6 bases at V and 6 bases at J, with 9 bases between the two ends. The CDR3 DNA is TGTGCCAGCTCGCCTTCGGTCGAGCAGTACTTC. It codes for CASSPSVEQYF.

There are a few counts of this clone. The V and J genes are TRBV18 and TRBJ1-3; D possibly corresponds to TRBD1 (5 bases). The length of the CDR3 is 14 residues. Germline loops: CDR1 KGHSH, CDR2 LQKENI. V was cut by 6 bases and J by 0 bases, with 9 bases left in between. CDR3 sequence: CASSVTDSGNTIYF. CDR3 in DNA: TGTGCCAGCTCCGTGACAGACTCTGGAAACACCATATATTTT.

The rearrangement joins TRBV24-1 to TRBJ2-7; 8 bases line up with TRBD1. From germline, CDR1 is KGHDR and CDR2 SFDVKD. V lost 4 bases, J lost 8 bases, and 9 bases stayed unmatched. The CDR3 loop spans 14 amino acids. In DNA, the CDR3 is TGTGCCACCAGTGAGGCGGGACAGGTAATCAAGCAGTACTTC. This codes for CATSEAGQVIKQYF.

The CDR3 DNA is TGTGCCAGCAGCCCCCATCGAGGCCTTGCTGTTGGCCTCCTAAGGGAGCAGTACTTC. Its translation is CASSPHRGLAVGLLREQYF. The chain combines TRBV5-8 with TRBJ2-7, with D unclear. The germline CDR1 and CDR2 sequences are SGHTS and YDEGEE. The CDR3 has 19 residues. Trimming took 4 bases from V and 7 from J, leaving 33 bases between them.

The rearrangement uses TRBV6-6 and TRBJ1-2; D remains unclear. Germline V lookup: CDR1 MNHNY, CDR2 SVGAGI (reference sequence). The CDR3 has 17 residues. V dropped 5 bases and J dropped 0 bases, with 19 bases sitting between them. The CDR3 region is CASSPRESGGTNYGYTF. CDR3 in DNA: TGTGCCAGCAGTCCACGGGAAAGCGGCGGCACTAACTATGGCTACACCTTC.

The DNA of the CDR3 is TGCGCCAGCAGCCAAGAGGGGGCCTCCGGGGACACCGGGGAGCTGTTTTTT. Protein sequence: CASSQEGASGDTGELFF. J is TRBJ2-2 and V is TRBV4-1, with D perhaps TRBD1 (6 bases). CDR1 and CDR2 from the germline V gene are MGHRA and YSYEKL. Trimming removed 0 bases at V and 3 bases at J, with 14 bases between. This CDR3 is built from 17 residues.

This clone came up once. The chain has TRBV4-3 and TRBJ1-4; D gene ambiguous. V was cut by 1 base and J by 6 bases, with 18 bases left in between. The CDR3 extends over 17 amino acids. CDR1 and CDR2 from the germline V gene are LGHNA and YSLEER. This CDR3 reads CASSQGLTGFGDEKLFF. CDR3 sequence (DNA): TGCGCCAGCAGCCAAGGGCTTACGGGGTTTGGAGATGAAAAACTGTTTTTT.

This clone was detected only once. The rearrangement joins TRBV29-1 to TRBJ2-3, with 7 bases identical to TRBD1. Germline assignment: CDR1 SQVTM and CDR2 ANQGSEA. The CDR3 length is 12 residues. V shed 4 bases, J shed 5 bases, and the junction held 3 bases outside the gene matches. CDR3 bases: TGCAGCGTTGGACAGGGCGAAGATACGCAGTATTTT. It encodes CSVGQGEDTQYF.

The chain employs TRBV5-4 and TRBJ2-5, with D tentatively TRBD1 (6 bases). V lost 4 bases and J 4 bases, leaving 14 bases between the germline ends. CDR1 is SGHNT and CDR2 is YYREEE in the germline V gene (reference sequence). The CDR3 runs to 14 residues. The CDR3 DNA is TGTGCCAGCAGCCTGGGGACATTCGGAGAGACCCAGTACTTC. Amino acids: CASSLGTFGETQYF.

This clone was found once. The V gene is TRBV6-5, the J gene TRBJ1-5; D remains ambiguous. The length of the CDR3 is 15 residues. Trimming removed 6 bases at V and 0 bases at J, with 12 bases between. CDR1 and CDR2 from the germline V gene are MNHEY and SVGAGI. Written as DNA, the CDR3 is TGTGCCAGCAGGGGCGCAAGGCATAGCAATCAGCCCCAGCATTTT. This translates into CASRGARHSNQPQHF.

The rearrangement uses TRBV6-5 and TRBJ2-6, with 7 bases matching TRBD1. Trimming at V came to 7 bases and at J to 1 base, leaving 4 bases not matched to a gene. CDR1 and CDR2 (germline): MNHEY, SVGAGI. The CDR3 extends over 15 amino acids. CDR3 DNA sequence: TGTGCCAGCAATCCCAGGGGGTCTGGGGCCAACGTCCTGACTTTC. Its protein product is CASNPRGSGANVLTF.

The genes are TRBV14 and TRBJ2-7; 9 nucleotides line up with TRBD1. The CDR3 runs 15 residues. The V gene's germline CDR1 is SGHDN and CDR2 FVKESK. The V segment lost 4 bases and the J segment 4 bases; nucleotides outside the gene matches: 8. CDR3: CASSLGGTGIYEQYF. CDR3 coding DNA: TGTGCCAGCAGCCTGGGAGGGACAGGGATATACGAGCAGTACTTC.

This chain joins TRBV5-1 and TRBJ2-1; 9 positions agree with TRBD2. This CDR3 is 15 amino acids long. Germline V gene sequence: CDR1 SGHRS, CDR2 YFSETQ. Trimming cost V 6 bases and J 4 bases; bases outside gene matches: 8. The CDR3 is CASIKAGGPYNEQFF. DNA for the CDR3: TGCGCCAGCATAAAAGCGGGAGGTCCATACAATGAGCAGTTCTTC.

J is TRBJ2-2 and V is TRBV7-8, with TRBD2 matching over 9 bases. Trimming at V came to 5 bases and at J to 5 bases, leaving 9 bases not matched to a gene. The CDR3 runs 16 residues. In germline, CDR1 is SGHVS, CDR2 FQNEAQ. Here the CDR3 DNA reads TGTGCCAGCAGCCCGGTAGCGGGAGCCACAACCGGGGAGCTGTTTTTT. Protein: CASSPVAGATTGELFF.

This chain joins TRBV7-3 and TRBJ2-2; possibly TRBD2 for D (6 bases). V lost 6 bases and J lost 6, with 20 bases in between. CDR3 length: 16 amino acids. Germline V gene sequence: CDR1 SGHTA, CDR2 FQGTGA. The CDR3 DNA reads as TGTGCCAGCAGTATAAAAGGGGCGGGAAACGCCGGGGAGCTGTTTTTT. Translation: CASSIKGAGNAGELFF.

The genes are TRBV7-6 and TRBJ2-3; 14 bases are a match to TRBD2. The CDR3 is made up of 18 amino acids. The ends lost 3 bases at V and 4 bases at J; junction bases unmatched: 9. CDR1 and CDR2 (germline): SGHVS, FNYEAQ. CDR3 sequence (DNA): TGTGCCAGCAGCTTTTCTGGACTAGCGGGAGGTTGGGCAGATACGCAGTATTTT. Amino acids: CASSFSGLAGGWADTQYF.

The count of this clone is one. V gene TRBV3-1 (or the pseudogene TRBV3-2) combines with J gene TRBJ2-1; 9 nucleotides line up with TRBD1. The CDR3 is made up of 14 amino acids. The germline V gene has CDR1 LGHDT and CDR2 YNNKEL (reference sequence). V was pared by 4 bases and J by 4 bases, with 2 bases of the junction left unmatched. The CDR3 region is CASSPGTGYNEQFF. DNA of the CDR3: TGTGCCAGCAGCCCCGGGACAGGGTACAATGAGCAGTTCTTC.

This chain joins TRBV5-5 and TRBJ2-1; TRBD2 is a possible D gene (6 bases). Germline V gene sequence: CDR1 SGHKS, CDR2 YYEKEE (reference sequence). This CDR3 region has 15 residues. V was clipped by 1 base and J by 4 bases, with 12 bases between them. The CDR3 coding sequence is TGTGCCAGCAGCTTGTTAAGCGGGTCGTACAATGAGCAGTTCTTC. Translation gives CASSLLSGSYNEQFF.

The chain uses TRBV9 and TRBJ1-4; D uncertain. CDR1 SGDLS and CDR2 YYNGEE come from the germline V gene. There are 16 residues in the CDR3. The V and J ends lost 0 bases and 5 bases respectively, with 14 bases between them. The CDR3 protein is CASSVAGGRKNEKLFF. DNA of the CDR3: TGTGCCAGCAGCGTAGCGGGAGGCAGGAAAAATGAAAAACTGTTTTTT.

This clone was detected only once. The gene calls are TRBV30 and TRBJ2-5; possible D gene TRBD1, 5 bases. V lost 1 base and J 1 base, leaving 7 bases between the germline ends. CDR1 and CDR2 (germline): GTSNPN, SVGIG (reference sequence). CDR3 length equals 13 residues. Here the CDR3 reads CAWSGQSQETQYF. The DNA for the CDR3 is TGTGCCTGGAGTGGACAGAGCCAAGAGACCCAGTACTTC.

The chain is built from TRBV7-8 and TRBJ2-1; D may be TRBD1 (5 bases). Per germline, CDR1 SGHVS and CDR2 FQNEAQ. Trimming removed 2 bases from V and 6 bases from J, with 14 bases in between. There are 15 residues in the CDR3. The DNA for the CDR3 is TGTGCCAGCAGCTTAAGCGCTTCAGGGTTCAATGAGCAGTTCTTC. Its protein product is CASSLSASGFNEQFF.

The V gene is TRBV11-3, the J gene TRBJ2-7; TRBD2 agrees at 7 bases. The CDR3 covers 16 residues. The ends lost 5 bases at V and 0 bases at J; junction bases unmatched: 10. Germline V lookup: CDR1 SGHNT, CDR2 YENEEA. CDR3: CASSPKAPSGSYEQYF. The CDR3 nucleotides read TGTGCCAGCAGCCCAAAGGCCCCTAGCGGCTCCTACGAGCAGTACTTC.

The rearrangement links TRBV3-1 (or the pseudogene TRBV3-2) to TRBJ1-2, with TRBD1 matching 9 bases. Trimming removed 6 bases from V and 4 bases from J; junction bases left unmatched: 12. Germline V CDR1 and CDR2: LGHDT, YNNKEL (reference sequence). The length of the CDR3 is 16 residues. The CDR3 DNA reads TGTGCCAGCAGTAACAGGGGGCAGGGATCGGGCTATGGCTACACCTTC. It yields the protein CASSNRGQGSGYGYTF.

The CDR3 DNA is TGTGCAGAACAAGAGGGGGATAGCGAGCAGTACTTC. It is translated as CAEQEGDSEQYF. The chain has TRBV7-9 and TRBJ2-7; tentative D call: TRBD1 (6 bases). The V gene's germline CDR1 is SEHNR and CDR2 FQNEAQ (reference sequence). The CDR3 runs to 12 residues.

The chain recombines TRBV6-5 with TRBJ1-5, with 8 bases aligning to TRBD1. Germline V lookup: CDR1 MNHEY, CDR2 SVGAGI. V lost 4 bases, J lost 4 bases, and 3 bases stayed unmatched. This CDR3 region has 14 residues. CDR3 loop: CASSSTGENQPQHF. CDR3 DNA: TGTGCCAGCAGTTCGACAGGGGAAAATCAGCCCCAGCATTTT.

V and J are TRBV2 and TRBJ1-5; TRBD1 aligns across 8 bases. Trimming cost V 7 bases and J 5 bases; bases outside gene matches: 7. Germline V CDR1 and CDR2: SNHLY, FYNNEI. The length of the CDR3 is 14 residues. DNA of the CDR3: TGTGCCAGCAAGGGACAGGCAGGATATCAGCCCCAGCATTTT. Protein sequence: CASKGQAGYQPQHF.

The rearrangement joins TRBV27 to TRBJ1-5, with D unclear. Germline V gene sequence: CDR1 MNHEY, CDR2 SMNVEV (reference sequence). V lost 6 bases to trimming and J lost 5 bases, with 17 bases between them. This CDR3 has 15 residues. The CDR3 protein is CASRYGRGSHQPQHF. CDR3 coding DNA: TGTGCCAGCAGATACGGTCGCGGGAGCCATCAGCCCCAGCATTTT.